These 22 T cell receptor beta chains were sequenced from one sample in a study of technical replicates of blood from a few donors. The repertoire was sequenced with immunoSEQ multiplex PCR; TCRdb's copy has only in-frame clones and lacks some. The data hold under 100,000 clones, with 90% to 98% observed a single time. Sequencing used T cells isolated from PBMCs. The receptors stem from a human donor in good health.

This clone was seen more than once but under ten times. The chain employs TRBV5-1 and TRBJ1-1; D call uncertain. V dropped 0 bases and J dropped 2 bases, with 8 bases sitting between them. This CDR3 is 14 amino acids long. The germline CDR1 and CDR2 sequences are SGHRS and YFSETQ. The CDR3 DNA follows: TGCGCCAGCAGCTTGGTACAGACCAACACTGAAGCTTTCTTT. It specifies CASSLVQTNTEAFF.

The rearrangement uses TRBV4-1 and TRBJ2-1; D may be TRBD2 (6 bases). V was cut by 4 bases and J by 5 bases, with 15 bases left in between. CDR3 length equals 15 residues. Germline assignment: CDR1 MGHRA and CDR2 YSYEKL. The CDR3 here is CASSLLGLGNNEQFF. The CDR3 DNA follows: TGCGCCAGCAGCCTTTTGGGACTGGGGAACAATGAGCAGTTCTTC.

V usage is TRBV20-1 and J usage is TRBJ1-1, with D possibly matching TRBD1 (6 bases). V was clipped by 7 bases and J by 7 bases, with 13 bases between them. CDR3 length: 11 amino acids. Per the germline V gene, CDR1 is DFQATT and CDR2 is SNEGSKA (reference sequence). The CDR3 DNA reads as TGCAGTGTTTCCCGGGACATTGAAGCTTTCTTT. Translated, it gives CSVSRDIEAFF.

The genes are TRBV29-1 and TRBJ1-2; D is possibly TRBD1 (6 bases). The CDR3 loop spans 11 amino acids. V lost 7 bases and J 6 bases, leaving 12 bases between the germline ends. Germline loops: CDR1 SQVTM, CDR2 ANQGSEA. In nucleotides, the CDR3 is TGCAGCGCCACAGGGTCTCATGGCTACACCTTC. Its translation: CSATGSHGYTF.

CDR3 protein: CASSYAAAGNTIYF. The CDR3 DNA reads TGTGCCAGCAGTTACGCGGCAGCTGGAAACACCATATATTTT. V and J are TRBV6-6 and TRBJ1-3; D remains unclear. The germline V and J ends were trimmed by 2 bases and 2 bases, with 7 bases remaining between them. CDR1 is MNHNY and CDR2 is SVGAGI in the germline V gene (reference sequence). CDR3 length: 14 amino acids.

The chain couples TRBV7-9 to TRBJ1-1, with TRBD1 identical over 8 bases. The CDR3 has 14 amino acids. Germline lookup yields CDR1 SEHNR and CDR2 FQNEAQ (reference sequence). V was pared by 4 bases and J by 8 bases, with 9 bases of the junction left unmatched. CDR3 region: CASSSGDRRREAFF. The CDR3 nucleotides read TGTGCCAGCAGCTCTGGGGACAGGCGAAGAGAAGCTTTCTTT.

V and J are TRBV6-5 and TRBJ2-2; D is ambiguous. The V end lost 1 base, the J end lost 8 bases, and 5 bases lay between the germline ends. The CDR3 runs 12 residues. The germline gives CDR1 MNHEY, CDR2 SVGAGI. CDR3 loop: CASSYLAGELFF. CDR3 bases: TGTGCCAGCAGTTACTTGGCAGGGGAGCTGTTTTTT.

CDR3 in amino acids: CASSDRGLSNEKLFF. DNA of the CDR3: TGCGCCAGCAGTGACAGGGGGCTCTCTAATGAAAAACTGTTTTTT. V gene TRBV10-2 combines with J gene TRBJ1-4, with TRBD1 matching 8 bases. The CDR3 runs to 15 residues. Per germline, CDR1 WSHSY and CDR2 SAAADI. The ends lost 3 bases at V and 3 bases at J; junction bases unmatched: 3.

V gene TRBV11-3 combines with J gene TRBJ1-1; D is perhaps TRBD1 (5 bases). The V end lost 0 bases, the J end lost 6 bases, and 26 bases lay between the germline ends. CDR3 length equals 19 residues. The germline gives CDR1 SGHNT, CDR2 YENEEA. CDR3 bases: TGTGCCAGCAGCTTAGATCTAGGGGTAAAGGGATCCAAGGGCTCTGAAGCTTTCTTT. Translation: CASSLDLGVKGSKGSEAFF.

This clone was seen just once. This chain links TRBV7-3 with TRBJ2-5; 7 bases agree with TRBD2. Looked up from germline, CDR1 is SGHTA and CDR2 is FQGTGA. This CDR3 has 17 residues. The V segment lost 2 bases and the J segment 2 bases; nucleotides outside the gene matches: 11. The CDR3 sequence: CASSLLPSGGTQETQYF. For the CDR3, the DNA is TGTGCCAGCAGCTTACTGCCTAGCGGAGGGACGCAAGAGACCCAGTACTTC. The full variable domain, rest sourced from reference TRBV7-3 and TRBJ2-5, is GAGVSQTPSNKVTEKGKYVELRCDPISGHTALYWYRQSLGQGPEFLIYFQGTGAADDSGLPNDRFFAVRPEGSVSTLKIQRTERGDSAVYLCASSLLPSGGTQETQYFGPGTRLLVL.

The chain combines TRBV4-2 with TRBJ2-1; tentative D call: TRBD2 (5 bases). V lost 4 bases and J 6 bases, leaving 10 bases between the germline ends. The CDR3 is 13 amino acids. Germline assignment: CDR1 LGHNA and CDR2 YNFKEQ. CDR3 region: CASSPIGLNEQFF. In nucleotides, the CDR3 is TGTGCCAGCAGCCCTATAGGACTCAATGAGCAGTTCTTC.

This clone was seen just once. This sequence joins TRBV25-1 and TRBJ2-2, with D possibly TRBD1 on 6 matching bases. Trimming shortened V by 2 bases and J by 7 bases, and 11 bases separated the two germline ends. This CDR3 is 14 amino acids long. Per the germline V gene, CDR1 is MGHDK and CDR2 is SYGVNS. The CDR3 loop reads CASSENTGYGELFF. The CDR3 nucleotides are TGTGCCAGCAGTGAAAATACAGGGTACGGGGAGCTGTTTTTT.

The genes are TRBV11-2 and TRBJ2-3; the D is unclear. The V and J ends lost 0 bases and 1 base respectively, with 14 bases between them. The CDR3 runs to 17 residues. In germline, CDR1 is SGHAT, CDR2 FQNNGV. DNA of the CDR3: TGTGCCAGCAGCTTAGATCCCGCTCCCAGTCGCACAGATACGCAGTATTTT. It codes for CASSLDPAPSRTDTQYF.

This clone appeared once. V gene TRBV12-5 combines with J gene TRBJ2-3; 7 bases align to TRBD1. The CDR3 covers 15 residues. Germline-derived CDR1 and CDR2 are LGHNT and FRNRAP. The junction had 8 bases not matched to a gene; V was cut back by 5 bases and J by 3 bases. CDR3 bases: TGTGCTAGTGGTACTGACAGGGAAGGAACAGATACGCAGTATTTT. It yields the protein CASGTDREGTDTQYF.

J is TRBJ2-7 and V is TRBV5-1; 11 bases fit TRBD2. The trim removed 3 bases at V and 3 bases at J, leaving 8 bases unmatched. This CDR3 has 16 residues. Per the germline V gene, CDR1 is SGHRS and CDR2 is YFSETQ. The CDR3 nucleotides read TGCGCCAGCAGCTGGGTGACTAGCGGGACTTACTACGAGCAGTACTTC. Protein: CASSWVTSGTYYEQYF.

The genes are TRBV19 and TRBJ2-2; D ambiguous. V lost 3 bases, J lost 0 bases, and 5 bases lay in between. Per the germline V gene, CDR1 is LNHDA and CDR2 is SQIVND (reference sequence). This CDR3 spans 14 amino acids. CDR3 in DNA: TGTGCCAGTAGTATCAGTTCGAACACCGGGGAGCTGTTTTTT. Residues: CASSISSNTGELFF.

The rearrangement joins TRBV29-1 to TRBJ2-7; 10 bases match TRBD2. V gave up 6 bases and J gave up 4 bases; unmatched junction bases: 24. This CDR3 region has 19 residues. Germline values: CDR1 SQVTM, CDR2 ANQGSEA. CDR3 DNA: TGCAGCGTAATGAAACGTGGGACTAGCGCCCCTCTTACTCAGTACGAGCAGTACTTC. This sequence encodes CSVMKRGTSAPLTQYEQYF.

The gene calls are TRBV10-2 and TRBJ2-2; the D gene is possibly TRBD2 (5 bases). Germline V gene lookup returns CDR1 WSHSY and CDR2 SAAADI. This CDR3 has 18 amino acids. Trimming stripped 2 bases from V and 2 bases from J, with 18 bases between. Here the CDR3 reads CASSETGIRQINTGELFF. The DNA of the CDR3 is TGCGCCAGCAGTGAGACGGGGATACGGCAGATCAACACCGGGGAGCTGTTTTTT.

Here the CDR3 DNA reads TGTGCCAGCAGCTTAGCTATGGCTGCCAATGGCTACACCTTC. Translation gives CASSLAMAANGYTF. The chain combines TRBV7-9 with TRBJ1-2; D is ambiguous. The V gene's germline CDR1 is SEHNR and CDR2 FQNEAQ (reference sequence). V lost 0 bases, J lost 6 bases, and 11 bases lay in between. CDR3 length: 14 residues.

The rearrangement links TRBV19 to TRBJ1-4; weak D call: TRBD1 (5 bases). V dropped 7 bases and J dropped 10 bases, with 13 bases sitting between them. Germline lookup yields CDR1 LNHDA and CDR2 SQIVND (reference sequence). There are 12 residues in the CDR3. The CDR3 DNA sequence: TGTGCCAGTAATTGGCAGGGAGGAAAACTGTTTTTT. Its translation is CASNWQGGKLFF.

The genes are TRBV11-2 and TRBJ2-7; D gene ambiguous. There are 14 residues in the CDR3. Trimming took off 2 bases at V and 1 base at J, with 9 bases between the two ends. Germline V gene lookup returns CDR1 SGHAT and CDR2 FQNNGV. The CDR3, as DNA: TGTGCCAGCAGCTTAACGGCAGGTTCCTACGAGCAGTACTTC. Residues: CASSLTAGSYEQYF. The variable domain in full, with the rest retrieved from reference TRBV11-2 and TRBJ2-7, is EAGVAQSPRYKIIEKRQSVAFWCNPISGHATLYWYQQILGQGPKLLIQFQNNGVVDDSQLPKDRFSAERLKGVDSTLKIQPAKLEDSAVYLCASSLTAGSYEQYFGPGTRLTVT.

The chain joins TRBV30 to TRBJ1-5; D call uncertain. Trimming pared 0 bases from V and 7 bases from J, leaving 13 bases between. The germline V gene encodes CDR1 GTSNPN and CDR2 SVGIG (reference sequence). This CDR3 region has 14 residues. CDR3 DNA sequence: TGTGCCTGGAGTGTCGACGGGAGTGGGCAGCCCCAGCATTTT. Residues: CAWSVDGSGQPQHF.